This T cell receptor beta chain was sequenced in a study of OX40 agonist ivuxolimab in advanced cancers. Only in-frame clones appear in the TCRdb table, and some are missing; sequencing was by immunoSEQ multiplex PCR. Of about 120,000 clones listed, over 85% are singletons. Only a few counts were recorded for this clone. This CDR3 comprises 15 residues. V lost 4 bases, J lost 2 bases, and 14 bases lay in between. The germline V gene encodes CDR1 SEHNR and CDR2 FQNEAQ (reference sequence). Sequencing used CD4+ or CD8+ T cells sorted from blood, obtained in a trial of the OX40 agonist ivuxolimab. The receptor's source is an adult with an advanced solid tumor such as melanoma, head and neck, liver or kidney cancer. The chain joins TRBV7-9 to TRBJ1-2, with D possibly matching TRBD1 (6 bases). For the CDR3, the DNA is TGTGCCAGCAGCTCGGTCGGGCAGGGGAACTATGGCTACACCTTC. Amino acids: CASSSVGQGNYGYTF.